This TCR beta chain came from a study of OX40 agonist ivuxolimab in advanced cancers. Study in general: Participants could have had prior anti-PD-1, anti-PD-L1 or anti-CTLA-4 therapy, and around 40% had some.

Using immunoSEQ multiplex PCR, the repertoire was profiled, and TCRdb retains in-frame clones only, with some absent. Found here are some 62,000 clones, 91% of them singletons; the top ten hold 5.2%. The V and J ends lost 0 bases and 7 bases, in that order; junction bases with no gene match: 16. CDR3 length: 18 amino acids. Germline V gene data show CDR1 as SGDLS and CDR2 as YYNGEE. This receptor was obtained from an adult with an advanced solid tumor such as melanoma, head and neck, liver or kidney cancer. The sequences come from CD4+ or CD8+ T cells sorted from blood, collected in a trial of the OX40 agonist ivuxolimab. The rearrangement uses TRBV9 and TRBJ2-1, with 7 nucleotides matching TRBD2. CDR3 coding DNA: TGTGCCAGCAGCGTAGCTGGTAGCGGGCCCCGGGATGGAAATGAGCAGTTCTTC. Translation gives CASSVAGSGPRDGNEQFF.